These 24 T cell receptor beta chains originate from one sample sequenced in a study of T cells in Graves' hyperthyroidism and ophthalmopathy. TCR beta CDR3 region amplification was performed from RNA transcripts. First-round RT-PCR targeting the TCR CDR3 was performed with the HTBI primer set. TCRdb used MiXCR to reprocess the multiplex PCR reads, holding one entry per CDR3 protein. The table shows around 540,000 distinct CDR3 sequences, with more than 45% occurring only once. Material for sequencing was peripheral blood or thyroid tissue (not recorded which). These TCRs come from a woman younger than 35 with Graves' hyperthyroidism.

This clonotype occurred once. This chain uses TRBV2 with TRBJ1-5; 7 bases are a match to TRBD1. The CDR3 totals 16 residues. The germline V gene has CDR1 SNHLY and CDR2 FYNNEI. V shed 6 bases and J 4 bases; nucleotides not matched to a gene: 12. The chain's CDR3 is CASSSRGAEGNQPQHF. The CDR3 region has the DNA TGTGCCAGCAGCTCCAGGGGGGCAGAAGGGAATCAGCCCCAGCATTTT.

This clonotype was counted only a few times. The V and J genes are TRBV10-3 and TRBJ1-2; D perhaps matches TRBD1 (6 bases). Trimming shortened V by 3 bases and J by 4 bases, and 15 bases separated the two germline ends. The germline CDR1 and CDR2 sequences are ENHRY and SYGVKD. The CDR3 runs to 15 residues. As DNA, the CDR3 is TGTGCCATCAGTGATTCGGACAGTAAATTCTATGGCTACACCTTC. Protein: CAISDSDSKFYGYTF.

Of note for this clonotype: A clone one base away is much larger, so this may be a read error. The chain has TRBV29-1 and TRBJ1-1; unclear D gene. V shed 4 bases and J shed 5 bases, with 8 bases lying between them. Germline V lookup: CDR1 SQVTM, CDR2 ANQGSEA. There are 11 residues in the CDR3. Written as DNA, the CDR3 is TGCAGCGTTGCAATGGCAACTGAAGCTTTCTTT. Protein: CSVAMATEAFF.

This clonotype was seen at least ten times. The CDR3 region has the DNA TGTGCCAGCACGGACGGACAGGGAGCTCAGCCCCAGCATTTT. Its protein product is CASTDGQGAQPQHF. The chain recombines TRBV2 with TRBJ1-5; 8 nucleotides agree with TRBD1. After removal of 7 bases from V and 6 bases from J, the junction contained 8 bases not matched to a gene. Per germline, CDR1 SNHLY and CDR2 FYNNEI. This CDR3 has 14 residues.

This clonotype has a count of ten or more. V is TRBV12-3 or TRBV12-4 and J is TRBJ1-4; D is ambiguous. The CDR3 covers 14 residues. Between the trimmed V and J ends, which lost 5 bases and 5 bases, there was a span of 12 bases. CDR3 in amino acids: CASSPTDGNEKLFF. In nucleotides, the CDR3 is TGTGCCAGCAGTCCTACGGACGGGAATGAAAAACTGTTTTTT.

This clonotype was counted only a few times. The gene calls are TRBV7-2 and TRBJ2-7, with TRBD2 matching over 7 bases. Germline trimming cut 5 bases from V and 3 bases from J; bases unmatched to any gene: 10. The germline gives CDR1 SGHTA, CDR2 FQGNSA. The CDR3 consists of 15 residues. The DNA for the CDR3 is TGTGCCAGCAGCCCCCGAATCGGGAGGTTCTACGAGCAGTACTTC. As protein: CASSPRIGRFYEQYF.

In its sample, this clonotype was seen a few times. This chain links TRBV4-3 with TRBJ2-7; TRBD2 matches at 10 bases. Germline trimming cut 1 base from V and 0 bases from J; bases unmatched to any gene: 6. This CDR3 spans 17 amino acids. Germline CDR1 LGHNA, CDR2 YSLEER. CDR3 residues: CASSQGGTSAYSYEQYF. DNA of the CDR3: TGCGCCAGCAGCCAAGGGGGGACTAGCGCCTACTCCTACGAGCAGTACTTC.

This clonotype was recorded a few times. The genes are TRBV9 and TRBJ2-7; no definite D call. This CDR3 comprises 14 residues. Germline V gives CDR1 SGDLS, CDR2 YYNGEE. V was cut by 0 bases and J by 3 bases, with 10 bases left in between. CDR3 in amino acids: CASSVAVGNYEQYF. The CDR3, as DNA: TGTGCCAGCAGCGTAGCGGTGGGTAACTACGAGCAGTACTTC.

The genes are TRBV10-3 and TRBJ1-6; D not resolved. Germline CDR1 reads ENHRY; CDR2 reads SYGVKD. The CDR3 runs to 13 residues. Between the trimmed V and J ends, which lost 4 bases and 7 bases, there was a span of 8 bases. This CDR3 is CAISGAGNSPLHF. CDR3 bases: TGTGCCATCAGTGGGGCCGGGAATTCACCCCTCCACTTT.

Remarks on this clonotype: This may stem from a read error, because a much larger clone lies one nucleotide away. The chain links TRBV10-3 to TRBJ2-7; 8 bases map to TRBD2. This CDR3 comprises 14 residues. CDR1 ENHRY and CDR2 SYGVKD come from the germline V gene. The CDR3 region has the DNA TGTGCCAGCAGTTACGCGGGGGGAACCTACGAGCAGTACTTC. The encoded protein is CASSYAGGTYEQYF.

This clonotype has a handful of counts. The J gene is TRBJ1-5, the V gene TRBV2; 9 bases are a match to TRBD1. The V and J ends lost 9 bases and 9 bases, in that order; junction bases with no gene match: 9. Germline CDR1 and CDR2: SNHLY and FYNNEI. The CDR3 runs to 13 residues. The CDR3: CASGQGWRGPQHF. The CDR3 nucleotides are TGTGCCAGTGGACAGGGGTGGCGGGGGCCCCAGCATTTT.

This chain links TRBV20-1 with TRBJ2-7; D is unresolved. The CDR3 has 12 amino acids. Trimming removed 6 bases at V and 6 bases at J, with 15 bases between. CDR1 and CDR2 (germline): DFQATT, SNEGSKA (reference sequence). CDR3 in amino acids: CSAPRRTGEQYF. The CDR3 nucleotides read TGCAGTGCCCCTCGTCGGACGGGCGAGCAGTACTTC.

This clonotype was found many times. V is TRBV24-1 and J is TRBJ1-5; 8 bases line up with TRBD1. Germline-derived CDR1 and CDR2 are KGHDR and SFDVKD. The CDR3 is made up of 16 amino acids. With V trimmed by 4 bases and J by 5 bases, 9 bases remained unmatched. CDR3 residues: CATSEPGQGRDQPQHF. The CDR3 bases are TGTGCCACCAGTGAACCCGGACAGGGAAGGGATCAGCCCCAGCATTTT.

The chain combines TRBV11-1 with TRBJ1-4; no clear D. Per germline, CDR1 SGHAT and CDR2 FQDESV (reference sequence). The CDR3 has 16 residues. Deletions cut 5 bases from V and 4 bases from J, with 17 bases between. The CDR3 loop is CASSRGTFDFNEKLFF. As DNA, the CDR3 is TGTGCCAGCAGCCGAGGTACATTCGACTTTAATGAAAAACTGTTTTTT.

This clonotype was seen at least ten times. This chain joins TRBV20-1 and TRBJ2-7; no definite D call. V gave up 2 bases and J gave up 3 bases, with 5 bases separating them. Germline values: CDR1 DFQATT, CDR2 SNEGSKA (reference sequence). The CDR3 has 11 residues. CDR3 protein: CSARQYYEQYF. The CDR3 region has the DNA TGCAGTGCTAGACAGTACTACGAGCAGTACTTC.

This clonotype was recorded many times. V usage is TRBV7-9 and J usage is TRBJ1-2; D is uncertain. Per germline, CDR1 SEHNR and CDR2 FQNEAQ (reference sequence). With 5 bases removed from V and 12 bases from J, the gap between germline ends came to 13 bases. This CDR3 region has 11 residues. CDR3: CASSQTDSHTF. The CDR3 DNA reads as TGTGCCAGCAGCCAGACGGACTCGCACACCTTC.

On this clonotype: Since a much larger clone is just one base distant, this may be a read error. The chain couples TRBV6-5 to TRBJ1-2; D not resolved. This CDR3 comprises 13 residues. Germline values: CDR1 MNHEY, CDR2 SVGAGI. The CDR3 coding sequence is TGTGCCGGCAGTGAAGACGCCTACTATGGCTACACCTTC. Protein product: CAGSEDAYYGYTF.

This clonotype occurred many times. The chain combines TRBV15 with TRBJ2-7; weak D call: TRBD1 (6 bases). This CDR3 is built from 15 residues. Looked up from germline, CDR1 is LNHNV and CDR2 is YYDKDF (reference sequence). Between the trimmed V and J ends, which lost 5 bases and 1 base, there was a span of 15 bases. CDR3 in amino acids: CATSPQGTVSYEQYF. For the CDR3, the DNA is TGTGCCACCAGCCCCCAGGGGACGGTTTCCTACGAGCAGTACTTC. The whole variable domain, remainder taken from reference TRBV15 and TRBJ2-7, is DAMVIQNPRYQVTQFGKPVTLSCSQTLNHNVMYWYQQKSSQAPKLLFHYYDKDFNNEADTPDNFQSRRPNTSFCFLDIRSPGLGDTAMYLCATSPQGTVSYEQYFGPGTRLTVT.

The chain is built from TRBV6-1 and TRBJ1-2; 7 bases align to TRBD1. The CDR3 loop spans 13 amino acids. J lost 9 bases, V lost 4 bases, and 8 bases had no gene match. Germline CDR1 is MNHNS and CDR2 is SASEGT. The CDR3 is CASSVDRERSYTF. The DNA for the CDR3 is TGTGCCAGCAGTGTCGACAGGGAAAGAAGCTACACCTTC.

This clonotype was detected ten times or more. The chain carries TRBV5-1 and TRBJ2-7; tentative D call: TRBD2 (6 bases). The CDR3 is 13 amino acids. V was cut by 4 bases and J by 3 bases, with 11 bases left in between. CDR1 SGHRS and CDR2 YFSETQ come from the germline V gene. CDR3 in DNA: TGCGCCAGCAGCCCGGACGGGGGCTACGAGCAGTACTTC. Protein sequence: CASSPDGGYEQYF.

In its sample, this clonotype was seen many times. This rearrangement joins TRBV7-2 to TRBJ2-5; 10 bases match TRBD2. Germline CDR1 is SGHTA and CDR2 is FQGNSA. The CDR3 runs to 17 residues. V was clipped by 1 base and J by 3 bases; unmatched bases: 8. CDR3 protein: CASSLGLGLAGEETQYF. CDR3 bases: TGTGCCAGCAGCTTAGGACTAGGGCTAGCGGGAGAAGAGACCCAGTACTTC.

This clonotype was seen repeatedly, ten times or more. J is TRBJ2-7 and V is TRBV7-2, with D perhaps TRBD2 (6 bases). The length of the CDR3 is 15 residues. Per germline, CDR1 SGHTA and CDR2 FQGNSA. V was clipped by 0 bases and J by 0 bases, with 9 bases between them. The CDR3 here is CASSLASGPSYEQYF. CDR3 sequence (DNA): TGTGCCAGCAGCTTAGCCAGCGGGCCCTCCTACGAGCAGTACTTC.

A few counts support this clonotype. The V call is TRBV5-1, the J call TRBJ2-5; D is uncertain. V lost 5 bases and J lost 8, with 19 bases in between. The CDR3 contains 14 residues. The V gene's germline CDR1 is SGHRS and CDR2 YFSETQ. CDR3 in DNA: TGCGCCAGCAGTAACTTGTCACACTCGGGTACCCAGTACTTC. Translated: CASSNLSHSGTQYF.

Details on this clonotype: It may be a read error: a sequence one base away is much more abundant. V gene TRBV24-1 combines with J gene TRBJ2-5; D is uncertain. The V gene's germline CDR1 is KGHDR and CDR2 SFDVKD. The V gene lost 5 bases and the J gene lost 4 bases, with 16 bases spanning the gap. The CDR3 covers 15 residues. CDR3 loop: CATSGPRAGGETQYF. CDR3 in DNA: TGTGCCACCAGTGGTCCCCGGGCCGGTGGAGAGACCCAGTACTTC.